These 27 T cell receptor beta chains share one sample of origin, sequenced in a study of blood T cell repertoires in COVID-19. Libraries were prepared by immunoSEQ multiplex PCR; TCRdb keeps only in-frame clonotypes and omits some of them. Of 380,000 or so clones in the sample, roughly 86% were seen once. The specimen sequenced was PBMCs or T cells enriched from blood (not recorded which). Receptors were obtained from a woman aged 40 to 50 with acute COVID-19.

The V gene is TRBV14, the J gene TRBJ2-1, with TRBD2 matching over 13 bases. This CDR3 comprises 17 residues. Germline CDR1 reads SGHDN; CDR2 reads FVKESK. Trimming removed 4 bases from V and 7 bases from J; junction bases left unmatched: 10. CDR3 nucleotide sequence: TGTGCCAGCAGCCTAGGGACTAGCGGGGCGTGGGTAAATGAGCAGTTCTTC. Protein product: CASSLGTSGAWVNEQFF.

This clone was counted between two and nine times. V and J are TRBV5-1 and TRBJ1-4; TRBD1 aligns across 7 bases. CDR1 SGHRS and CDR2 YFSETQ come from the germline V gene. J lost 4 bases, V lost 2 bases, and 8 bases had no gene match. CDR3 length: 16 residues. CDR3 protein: CASSFNGQAFNEKLFF. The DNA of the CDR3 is TGCGCCAGCAGCTTCAATGGACAGGCCTTTAATGAAAAACTGTTTTTT.

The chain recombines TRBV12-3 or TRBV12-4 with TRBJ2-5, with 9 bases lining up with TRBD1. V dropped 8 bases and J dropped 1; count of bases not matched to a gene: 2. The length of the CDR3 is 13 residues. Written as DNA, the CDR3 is TGTGCCAGCGGACAGGGGATCCAAGAGACCCAGTACTTC. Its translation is CASGQGIQETQYF.

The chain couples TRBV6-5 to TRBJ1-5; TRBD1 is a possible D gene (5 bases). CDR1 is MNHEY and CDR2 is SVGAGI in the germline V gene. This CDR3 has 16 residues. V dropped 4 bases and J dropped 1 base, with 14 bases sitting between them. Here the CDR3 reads CASSFTGESSNQPQHF. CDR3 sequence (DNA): TGTGCCAGCAGTTTTACGGGGGAATCGAGCAATCAGCCCCAGCATTTT.

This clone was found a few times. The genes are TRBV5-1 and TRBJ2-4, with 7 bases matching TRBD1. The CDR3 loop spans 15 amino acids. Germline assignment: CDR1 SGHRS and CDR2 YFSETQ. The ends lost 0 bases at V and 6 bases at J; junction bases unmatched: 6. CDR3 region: CASSLEQGRGNIQYF. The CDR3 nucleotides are TGCGCCAGCAGCTTGGAACAGGGGCGCGGAAACATTCAGTACTTC.

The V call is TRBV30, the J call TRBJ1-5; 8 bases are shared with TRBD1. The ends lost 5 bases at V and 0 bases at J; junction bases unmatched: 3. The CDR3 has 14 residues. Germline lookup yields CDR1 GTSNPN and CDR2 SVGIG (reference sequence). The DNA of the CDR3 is TGTGCCTGGGACAGGGGTTATAGCAATCAGCCCCAGCATTTT. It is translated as CAWDRGYSNQPQHF.

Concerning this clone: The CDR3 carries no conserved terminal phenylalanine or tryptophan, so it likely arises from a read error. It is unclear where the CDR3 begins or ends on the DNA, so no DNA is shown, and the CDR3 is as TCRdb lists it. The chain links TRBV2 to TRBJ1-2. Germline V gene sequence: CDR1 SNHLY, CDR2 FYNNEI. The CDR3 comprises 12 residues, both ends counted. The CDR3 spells CASSEGGGGTTL.

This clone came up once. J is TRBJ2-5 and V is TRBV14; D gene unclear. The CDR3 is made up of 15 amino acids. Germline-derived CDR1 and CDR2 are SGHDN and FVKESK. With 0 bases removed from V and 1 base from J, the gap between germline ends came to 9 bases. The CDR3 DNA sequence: TGTGCCAGCAGCCAAGAGTCCCGGAGCCAAGAGACCCAGTACTTC. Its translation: CASSQESRSQETQYF.

CDR3 coding DNA: TGTGCCAGCAGTGAAAGCGGGGGAACCACAGATACGCAGTATTTT. Its translation is CASSESGGTTDTQYF. This chain uses TRBV6-1 with TRBJ2-3; 8 nucleotides align to TRBD2. This CDR3 spans 15 amino acids. Trimming removed 2 bases from V and 2 bases from J; junction bases left unmatched: 3. Looked up from germline, CDR1 is MNHNS and CDR2 is SASEGT.

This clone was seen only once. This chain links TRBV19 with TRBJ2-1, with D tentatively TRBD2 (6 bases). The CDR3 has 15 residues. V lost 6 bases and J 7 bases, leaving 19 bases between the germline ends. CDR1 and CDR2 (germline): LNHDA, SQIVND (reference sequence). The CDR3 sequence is CASSRGTPAGNEQFF. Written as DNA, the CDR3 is TGTGCCAGTAGCCGAGGGACTCCTGCCGGGAATGAGCAGTTCTTC.

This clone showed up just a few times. The CDR3 DNA reads as TGTGCCAGCAGCCCCCACAGGGAACGAAGGTCACCCCTCCACTTT. Protein sequence: CASSPHRERRSPLHF. This chain connects TRBV11-2 to TRBJ1-6, with D maybe TRBD1 (6 bases). With 5 bases removed from V and 10 bases from J, the gap between germline ends came to 18 bases. Germline CDR1 SGHAT, CDR2 FQNNGV. The length of the CDR3 is 15 residues.

The CDR3 bases are TGTGCCAGCAGCCTCAATGGTGTAGCGGGGGGGCCGGGCGAGCAGTACTTC. Translation: CASSLNGVAGGPGEQYF. The chain has TRBV13 and TRBJ2-7, with 11 bases matching TRBD2. The ends lost 5 bases at V and 6 bases at J; junction bases unmatched: 15. Germline CDR1 PRHDT, CDR2 FYEKMQ (reference sequence). This CDR3 region has 17 residues.

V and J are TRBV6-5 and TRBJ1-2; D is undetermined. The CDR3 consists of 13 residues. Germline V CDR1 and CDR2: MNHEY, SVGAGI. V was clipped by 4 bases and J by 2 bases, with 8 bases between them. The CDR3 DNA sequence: TGTGCCAGCAGTTTCGGGAGGAACTATGGCTACACCTTC. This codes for CASSFGRNYGYTF.

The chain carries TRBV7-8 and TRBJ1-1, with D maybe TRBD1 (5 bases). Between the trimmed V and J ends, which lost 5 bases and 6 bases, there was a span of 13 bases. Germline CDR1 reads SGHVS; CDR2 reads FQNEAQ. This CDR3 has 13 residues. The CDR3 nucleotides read TGTGCCAGCAGCCTCGGGGGGATTGCTGAAGCTTTCTTT. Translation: CASSLGGIAEAFF.

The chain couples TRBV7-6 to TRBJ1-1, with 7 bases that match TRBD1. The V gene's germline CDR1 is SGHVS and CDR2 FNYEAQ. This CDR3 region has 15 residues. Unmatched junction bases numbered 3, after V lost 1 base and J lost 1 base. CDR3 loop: CASSLVGTANTEAFF. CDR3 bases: TGTGCCAGCAGCTTAGTTGGGACAGCGAACACTGAAGCTTTCTTT.

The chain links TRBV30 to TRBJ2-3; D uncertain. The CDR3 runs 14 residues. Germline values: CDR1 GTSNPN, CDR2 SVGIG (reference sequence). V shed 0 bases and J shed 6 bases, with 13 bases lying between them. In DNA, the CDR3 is TGTGCCTGGAGTGTACTAATTTCGGCGGATACGCAGTATTTT. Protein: CAWSVLISADTQYF. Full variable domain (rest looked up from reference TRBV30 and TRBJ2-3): SQTIHQWPATLVQPVGSPLSLECTVEGTSNPNLYWYRQAAGRGLQLLFYSVGIGQISSEVPQNLSASRPQDRQFILSSKKLLLSDSGFYLCAWSVLISADTQYFGPGTRLTVL.

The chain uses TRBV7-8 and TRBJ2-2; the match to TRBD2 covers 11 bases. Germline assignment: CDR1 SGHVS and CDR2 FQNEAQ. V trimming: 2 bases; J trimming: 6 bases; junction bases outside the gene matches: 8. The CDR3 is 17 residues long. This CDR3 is CASSLTNSGGAPGELFF. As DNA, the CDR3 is TGTGCCAGCAGCTTAACAAATAGCGGGGGGGCCCCCGGGGAGCTGTTTTTT.

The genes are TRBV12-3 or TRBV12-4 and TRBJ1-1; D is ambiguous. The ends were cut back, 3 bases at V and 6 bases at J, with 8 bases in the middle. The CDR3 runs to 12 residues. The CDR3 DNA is TGTGCCAGCAGTTTTTATAACTCTGAAGCTTTCTTT. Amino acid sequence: CASSFYNSEAFF.

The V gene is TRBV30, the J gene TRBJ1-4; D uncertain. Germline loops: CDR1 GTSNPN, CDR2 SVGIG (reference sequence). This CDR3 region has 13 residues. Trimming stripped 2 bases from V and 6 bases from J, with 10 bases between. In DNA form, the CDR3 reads TGTGCCTGGAGTCCCCACACAGATGAAAAACTGTTTTTT. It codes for CAWSPHTDEKLFF. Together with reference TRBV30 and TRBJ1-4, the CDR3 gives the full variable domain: SQTIHQWPATLVQPVGSPLSLECTVEGTSNPNLYWYRQAAGRGLQLLFYSVGIGQISSEVPQNLSASRPQDRQFILSSKKLLLSDSGFYLCAWSPHTDEKLFFGSGTQLSVL.

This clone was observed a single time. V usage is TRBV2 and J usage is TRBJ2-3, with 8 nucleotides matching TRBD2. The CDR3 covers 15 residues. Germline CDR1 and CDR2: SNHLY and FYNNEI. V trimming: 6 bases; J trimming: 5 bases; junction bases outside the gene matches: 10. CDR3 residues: CASRRLATKGDTQYF. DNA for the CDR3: TGTGCCAGCAGGAGACTAGCGACGAAGGGAGATACGCAGTATTTT.

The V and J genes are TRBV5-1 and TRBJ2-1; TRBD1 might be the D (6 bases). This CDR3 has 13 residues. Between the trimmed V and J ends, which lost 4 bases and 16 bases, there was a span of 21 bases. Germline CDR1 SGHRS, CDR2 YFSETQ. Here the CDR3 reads CASSKPDSQVLFF. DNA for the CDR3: TGCGCCAGCAGCAAACCGGACAGCCAAGTCCTATTCTTC.

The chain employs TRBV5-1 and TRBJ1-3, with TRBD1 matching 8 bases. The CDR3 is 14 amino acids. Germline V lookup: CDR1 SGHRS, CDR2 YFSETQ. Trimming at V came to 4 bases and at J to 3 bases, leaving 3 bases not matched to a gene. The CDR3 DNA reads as TGCGCCAGCAGCGTACAGGGGGATGGAAACACCATATATTTT. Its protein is CASSVQGDGNTIYF.

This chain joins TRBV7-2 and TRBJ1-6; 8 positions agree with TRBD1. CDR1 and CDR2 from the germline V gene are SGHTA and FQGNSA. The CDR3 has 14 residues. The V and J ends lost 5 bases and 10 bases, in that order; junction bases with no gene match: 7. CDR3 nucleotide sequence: TGTGCCAGCAGCCGCGGACAGGGAGAATCACCCCTCCACTTT. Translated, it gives CASSRGQGESPLHF.

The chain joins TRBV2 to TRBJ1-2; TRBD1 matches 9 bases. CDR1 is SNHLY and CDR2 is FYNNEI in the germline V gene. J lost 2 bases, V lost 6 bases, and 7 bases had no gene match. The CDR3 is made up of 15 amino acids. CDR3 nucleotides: TGTGCCAGCAGAGAACAGGGGGCGCGAAACTATGGCTACACCTTC. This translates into CASREQGARNYGYTF.

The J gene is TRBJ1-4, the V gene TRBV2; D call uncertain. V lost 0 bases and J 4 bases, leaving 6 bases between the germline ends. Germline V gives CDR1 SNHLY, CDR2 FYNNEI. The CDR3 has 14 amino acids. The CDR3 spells CASSEAINNEKLFF. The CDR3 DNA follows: TGTGCCAGCAGTGAAGCAATTAATAATGAAAAACTGTTTTTT.

In DNA, the CDR3 is TGTGCCAGCAGGACAGACAGGGGGCTTGTAAACATTCAGTACTTC. This encodes CASRTDRGLVNIQYF. The rearrangement joins TRBV2 to TRBJ2-4, with 10 bases lining up with TRBD1. The CDR3 has 15 amino acids. The V gene end was trimmed by 6 bases and the J gene end by 6 bases; junction bases not matched to a gene: 8. Looked up from germline, CDR1 is SNHLY and CDR2 is FYNNEI. Full variable domain (rest looked up from reference TRBV2 and TRBJ2-4): EPEVTQTPSHQVTQMGQEVILRCVPISNHLYFYWYRQILGQKVEFLVSFYNNEISEKSEIFDDQFSVERPDGSNFTLKIRSTKLEDSAMYFCASRTDRGLVNIQYFGAGTRLSVL.

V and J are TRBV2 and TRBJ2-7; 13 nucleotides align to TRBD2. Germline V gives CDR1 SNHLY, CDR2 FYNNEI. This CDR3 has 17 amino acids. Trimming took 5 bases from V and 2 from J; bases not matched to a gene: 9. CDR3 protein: CASSSPGLAGITYEQYF. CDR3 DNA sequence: TGTGCCAGCAGTAGTCCGGGACTAGCGGGGATCACCTACGAGCAGTACTTC.